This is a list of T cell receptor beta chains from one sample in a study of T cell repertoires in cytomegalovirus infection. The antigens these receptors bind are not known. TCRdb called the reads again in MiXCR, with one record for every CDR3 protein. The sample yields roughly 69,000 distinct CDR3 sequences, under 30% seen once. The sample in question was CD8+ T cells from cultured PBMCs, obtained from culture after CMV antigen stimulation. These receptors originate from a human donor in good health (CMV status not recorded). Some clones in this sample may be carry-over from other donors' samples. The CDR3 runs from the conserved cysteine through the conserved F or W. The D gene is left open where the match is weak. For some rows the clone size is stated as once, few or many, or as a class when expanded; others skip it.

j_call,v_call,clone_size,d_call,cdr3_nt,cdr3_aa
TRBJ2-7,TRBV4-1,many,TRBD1,TGCGCCAGCAGCCAAGATTGGGACAGGGTGTACGAGCAGTACTTC,CASSQDWDRVYEQYF
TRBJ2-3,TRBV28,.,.,TGTGCCAGCAGTTTGGCCAGGACGAGCAGGGGTACGCAGTATTTT,CASSLARTSRGTQYF
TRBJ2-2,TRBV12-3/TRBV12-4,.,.,TGTGCCAGCAGTCCACCCGGGGAGCTGTTTTTT,CASSPPGELFF
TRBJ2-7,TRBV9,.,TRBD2,TGTGCCAGCAGCCCAGGATCTAGCGGGAGCTCCTACGAGCAGTACTTC,CASSPGSSGSSYEQYF
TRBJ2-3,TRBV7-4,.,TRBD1,TGTGCCAGCAGACCGGGACAGGTCCAGGATTTT,CASRPGQVQDF
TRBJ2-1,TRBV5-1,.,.,TGCGCCAGCAGCTCGGGGGTGGGATACAATGAGCAGTTCTTC,CASSSGVGYNEQFF
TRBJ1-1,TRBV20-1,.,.,TGCAGTGCTAGAGAAGGGTTAAAATATGAAGCTTTCTTT,CSAREGLKYEAFF
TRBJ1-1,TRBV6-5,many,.,TGTGCCAGCAGTTATGACACGGGACGGAACACTGAAGCTTTCTTT,CASSYDTGRNTEAFF
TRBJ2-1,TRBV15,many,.,TGTGCCACCAGCCAAAATTTAAGGCCCTCGGTCTTC,CATSQNLRPSVF
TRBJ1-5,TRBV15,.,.,TGTGCCACCAGCAGAGATCCTCGGGTCGAGGAGCCCCAGCATTTT,CATSRDPRVEEPQHF
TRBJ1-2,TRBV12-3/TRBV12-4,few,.,TGTGCCAGCAGTTTCGGGTACGGCTACACCTTC,CASSFGYGYTF
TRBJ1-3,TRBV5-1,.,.,TGCGCCAGCAGCTTGGCAGGGGATCTTGGAAACACCATATATTTT,CASSLAGDLGNTIYF
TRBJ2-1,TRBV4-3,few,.,TGCGCCAGCAGCGGGACATCGGGGAATGAGCAGTTCTTC,CASSGTSGNEQFF
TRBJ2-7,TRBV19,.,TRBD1,TGTGCCAGTGCCGCGGGACAGGGTACCTACGAGCAGTACTTC,CASAAGQGTYEQYF
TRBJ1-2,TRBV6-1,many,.,TGTGCCAGCAGTGAGACCCTCGAGGGGGTCTATGGCTACACCTTC,CASSETLEGVYGYTF
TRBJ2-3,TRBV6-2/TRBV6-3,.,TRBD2,TGTGCCAGCATTGCCGGGGGGGCCGTCTCCAGCACAGATACGCAGTATTTT,CASIAGGAVSSTDTQYF
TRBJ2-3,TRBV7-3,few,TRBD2,TGTGCCAGCAGCTCCGGGACTACCGACACAGATACGCAGTATTTT,CASSSGTTDTDTQYF
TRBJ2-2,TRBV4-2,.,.,TGTGCCAGCAGCCAAGAAGAGGCAGGACCCTTCGGGGAGCTGTTTTTT,CASSQEEAGPFGELFF
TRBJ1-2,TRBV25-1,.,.,TGTGCCAGCAGTGCCCCCTTGGGTGGCTACACCTTC,CASSAPLGGYTF
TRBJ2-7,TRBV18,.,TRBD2,TGTGCCAGCTCACCGGGAGGGATTGAGCAGTACTTC,CASSPGGIEQYF
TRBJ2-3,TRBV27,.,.,TGTGCCAGCGGCAAATGGGGGGGCACAGATACGCAGTATTTT,CASGKWGGTDTQYF
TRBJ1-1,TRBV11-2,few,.,TGTGCCAGCAGCCCCGGGGGGCCGGACTTT,CASSPGGPDF
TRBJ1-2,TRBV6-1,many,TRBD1,TGTGCCAGCAGTAAGGGGGTCCGTATTTCTGGACAGGGGGCCAGAAACTATGGCTACACCTTC,CASSKGVRISGQGARNYGYTF
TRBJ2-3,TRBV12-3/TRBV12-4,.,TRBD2,TGTGCCAGCAAAGCGGGGGCCCATACGCAGTATTTT,CASKAGAHTQYF